This passage covers 30 T cell receptor beta chains from one sample sequenced in a study of blood T cell repertoires in COVID-19. Data came from immunoSEQ multiplex PCR; TCRdb stores just in-frame clones and leaves some out. This table has about 46,000 clones, roughly 86% appearing once. The sequenced sample consisted of peripheral blood. These TCRs come from a man between 60 and 75 years old with active or convalescent COVID-19.

The rearrangement links TRBV9 to TRBJ2-4; perhaps TRBD2 as D (5 bases). V shed 0 bases and J shed 9 bases, with 13 bases lying between them. The germline CDR1 and CDR2 sequences are SGDLS and YYNGEE. The CDR3 sequence is 14 residues long. CDR3 in amino acids: CASSVGGSAGIQYF. The CDR3 DNA is TGTGCCAGCAGCGTAGGTGGTAGCGCAGGCATTCAGTACTTC.

V usage is TRBV25-1 and J usage is TRBJ2-1, with 9 bases that match TRBD1. Trimming cost V 3 bases and J 0 bases; bases outside gene matches: 3. Germline CDR1 reads MGHDK; CDR2 reads SYGVNS. The CDR3 sequence is 16 residues long. In DNA form, the CDR3 reads TGTGCCAGCAGTGACCTGGGACAGGGCTCCTACAATGAGCAGTTCTTC. It is translated as CASSDLGQGSYNEQFF.

The chain uses TRBV5-4 and TRBJ2-1, with a tentative D call TRBD1 (5 bases). Germline assignment: CDR1 SGHNT and CDR2 YYREEE (reference sequence). This CDR3 is built from 16 residues. With 0 bases removed from V and 3 bases from J, the gap between germline ends came to 13 bases. CDR3 bases: TGTGCCAGCAGCTTGGATGCAGGGCAGAACTACAATGAGCAGTTCTTC. It yields the protein CASSLDAGQNYNEQFF.

CDR3 in amino acids: CASSPQGWEAFF. CDR3 in DNA: TGTGCCAGCAGCCCCCAGGGGTGGGAAGCTTTCTTT. The rearrangement links TRBV7-8 to TRBJ1-1; D perhaps matches TRBD1 (6 bases). Deletions cut 5 bases from V and 8 bases from J, with 12 bases between. The germline gives CDR1 SGHVS, CDR2 FQNEAQ. This CDR3 is 12 amino acids long.

The V call is TRBV3-1 (or the pseudogene TRBV3-2), the J call TRBJ1-1; 11 nucleotides line up with TRBD1. J gave up 6 bases and V 5 bases, and 17 bases lay outside the gene matches. CDR3 length equals 18 residues. The germline V gene encodes CDR1 LGHDT and CDR2 YNNKEL (reference sequence). CDR3 loop: CASSDRGWTGGEWAEAFF. Here the CDR3 DNA reads TGTGCCAGCAGCGACAGAGGGTGGACAGGGGGCGAATGGGCTGAAGCTTTCTTT.

The chain has TRBV5-5 and TRBJ1-2; 12 bases match TRBD1. After removal of 4 bases from V and 13 bases from J, the junction contained 8 bases not matched to a gene. Germline CDR1 and CDR2: SGHKS and YYEKEE (reference sequence). This CDR3 has 13 amino acids. CDR3 bases: TGTGCCAGCAGCCCGGGACAGGGGGCTGGTGGCACCTTC. This codes for CASSPGQGAGGTF.

The J gene is TRBJ2-7, the V gene TRBV19; 7 nucleotides agree with TRBD2. CDR1 and CDR2 from the germline V gene are LNHDA and SQIVND (reference sequence). After removal of 2 bases from V and 2 bases from J, the junction contained 6 bases not matched to a gene. The CDR3 is 15 amino acids. This CDR3 is CASSIQASGAYEQYF. Written as DNA, the CDR3 is TGTGCCAGTAGTATACAGGCTAGCGGAGCCTACGAGCAGTACTTC.

This chain joins TRBV24-1 and TRBJ2-3; D gene uncertain. The CDR3 extends over 12 amino acids. Trimming left V 7 bases short and J 6 bases short, with 10 bases between. CDR1 is KGHDR and CDR2 is SFDVKD in the germline V gene. The CDR3 bases are TGTGCCACCAGCCAAGGAGAGGATACGCAGTATTTT. It translates to CATSQGEDTQYF.

The chain joins TRBV18 to TRBJ2-1, with a weak D call TRBD2 (5 bases). Trimming removed 2 bases at V and 8 bases at J, with 10 bases between. CDR3 length: 13 residues. CDR1 KGHSH and CDR2 LQKENI come from the germline V gene. CDR3: CASSPRTRDEQFF. CDR3 nucleotides: TGTGCCAGCTCACCAAGGACGAGGGATGAGCAGTTCTTC.

The chain links TRBV7-3 to TRBJ2-1; a possible D gene is TRBD2 (5 bases). The CDR3 contains 15 residues. The germline gives CDR1 SGHTA, CDR2 FQGTGA. With 5 bases removed from V and 4 bases from J, the gap between germline ends came to 15 bases. The CDR3 bases are TGTGCCAGCAGCGCAACCCGCAGCGGATACAATGAGCAGTTCTTC. It encodes CASSATRSGYNEQFF.

This chain connects TRBV15 to TRBJ1-1, with D uncertain. V was shortened by 0 bases and J by 1 base, with 9 bases between the two germline ends. CDR3 size: 15 residues. CDR1 and CDR2 from the germline V gene are LNHNV and YYDKDF (reference sequence). The CDR3 DNA reads as TGTGCCACCAGCAGAGAGGGAGCGCAGAACACTGAAGCTTTCTTT. Encoded protein: CATSREGAQNTEAFF.

This clone is medium-sized (0.01 to 0.1%) in the sample. The chain recombines TRBV7-3 with TRBJ2-7, with 7 bases fitting TRBD1. V lost 1 base, J lost 0 bases, and 6 bases stayed unmatched. This CDR3 is built from 16 residues. Germline loops: CDR1 SGHTA, CDR2 FQGTGA. The CDR3 DNA reads as TGTGCCAGCAGCTTAATGGGGGCAGGGGGCTCCTACGAGCAGTACTTC. It codes for CASSLMGAGGSYEQYF. Full variable domain (outside the CDR3, taken from reference TRBV7-3 and TRBJ2-7): GAGVSQTPSNKVTEKGKYVELRCDPISGHTALYWYRQSLGQGPEFLIYFQGTGAADDSGLPNDRFFAVRPEGSVSTLKIQRTERGDSAVYLCASSLMGAGGSYEQYFGPGTRLTVT.

This clone came up once. This chain links TRBV2 with TRBJ2-3, with 12 bases fitting TRBD2. V trimming: 5 bases; J trimming: 1 base; junction bases outside the gene matches: 1. From germline, CDR1 is SNHLY and CDR2 FYNNEI. This CDR3 comprises 15 residues. As DNA, the CDR3 is TGTGCCAGCAGTTGGACTAGCGGGGGCACAGATACGCAGTATTTT. The encoded protein is CASSWTSGGTDTQYF.

This sequence joins TRBV6-5 and TRBJ2-2; 7 bases match TRBD1. V was clipped by 7 bases and J by 6 bases; unmatched bases: 11. Per the germline V gene, CDR1 is MNHEY and CDR2 is SVGAGI. The CDR3 runs 15 residues. The CDR3 reads CASIGGTGVSGELFF. CDR3 nucleotide sequence: TGTGCCAGCATCGGAGGAACAGGGGTATCCGGGGAGCTGTTTTTT.

The chain links TRBV5-1 to TRBJ2-2, with no clear D. The CDR3 spans 13 residues. CDR1 and CDR2 (germline): SGHRS, YFSETQ. Trimming shortened V by 3 bases and J by 5 bases, and 8 bases separated the two germline ends. The CDR3 region has the DNA TGCGCCAGCAGCTGGCAGAGGACCGGGGAGCTGTTTTTT. It yields the protein CASSWQRTGELFF.

The CDR3, as DNA: TGTGCCAGCAGAGTAACGGGGGGCTACACCTTC. This translates into CASRVTGGYTF. V gene TRBV12-3 or TRBV12-4 combines with J gene TRBJ1-2, with unresolved D. The CDR3 totals 11 residues. V was cut by 6 bases and J by 8 bases, with 10 bases left in between.

This chain connects TRBV28 to TRBJ1-5; D is undetermined. Germline assignment: CDR1 MDHEN and CDR2 SYDVKM. This CDR3 is 12 amino acids long. Trimming shortened V by 5 bases and J by 7 bases, and 9 bases separated the two germline ends. Written as DNA, the CDR3 is TGTGCCAGCAGTGAGTCGGGACAGCCCCAGCATTTT. Protein: CASSESGQPQHF.

CDR3 bases: TGCGCCAGCAGCGCCGACTCGGGGGGATCGGGCTACACCTTC. Translated, it gives CASSADSGGSGYTF. This chain connects TRBV5-1 to TRBJ1-2; TRBD1 is a possible D gene (5 bases). V lost 4 bases and J lost 8, with 18 bases in between. Germline V CDR1 and CDR2: SGHRS, YFSETQ. CDR3 length: 14 residues.

V and J are TRBV6-6 and TRBJ2-1; 8 nucleotides line up with TRBD1. V lost 6 bases to trimming and J lost 4 bases; unmatched junction nucleotides: 11. This CDR3 spans 16 amino acids. The germline CDR1 and CDR2 sequences are MNHNY and SVGAGI (reference sequence). CDR3 in amino acids: CASSTTGGPTYNEQFF. CDR3 nucleotide sequence: TGTGCCAGCAGCACTACAGGGGGGCCGACATACAATGAGCAGTTCTTC.

The chain combines TRBV5-1 with TRBJ2-5; 15 bases line up with TRBD2. This CDR3 contains 18 residues. Germline V lookup: CDR1 SGHRS, CDR2 YFSETQ. V was clipped by 4 bases and J by 0 bases; unmatched bases: 7. The CDR3 DNA follows: TGCGCCAGCAGCGGGATGGGACTAGCGGGGGGTAACCAAGAGACCCAGTACTTC. Amino acids: CASSGMGLAGGNQETQYF. Combining the CDR3 with reference TRBV5-1 and TRBJ2-5 gives the whole variable domain KAGVTQTPRYLIKTRGQQVTLSCSPISGHRSVSWYQQTPGQGLQFLFEYFSETQRNKGNFPGRFSGRQFSNSRSEMNVSTLELGDSALYLCASSGMGLAGGNQETQYFGPGTRLLVL.

The V call is TRBV5-1, the J call TRBJ1-4; D gene ambiguous. This CDR3 spans 15 amino acids. Germline V CDR1 and CDR2: SGHRS, YFSETQ. V gave up 0 bases and J gave up 8 bases, with 14 bases separating them. The CDR3 DNA reads TGCGCCAGCAGCTTGGCTTCCGCCGTCGAGGAAAAACTGTTTTTT. It translates to CASSLASAVEEKLFF.

This clone was observed a single time. The gene calls are TRBV29-1 and TRBJ1-1; TRBD1 agrees at 8 bases. The germline CDR1 and CDR2 sequences are SQVTM and ANQGSEA. The CDR3 has 14 residues. J lost 0 bases, V lost 6 bases, and 6 bases had no gene match. In DNA form, the CDR3 reads TGCAGCGTACTGGACAGGGAGATGAACACTGAAGCTTTCTTT. Amino acids: CSVLDREMNTEAFF.

The rearrangement links TRBV30 to TRBJ2-1; 9 positions agree with TRBD2. The CDR3 length is 14 residues. With 4 bases clipped from V and 8 bases from J, the junction kept 9 bases outside the gene matches. Germline lookup yields CDR1 GTSNPN and CDR2 SVGIG (reference sequence). The CDR3 region has the DNA TGTGCCTGGACCCAGGGGCTAGCGGGGTATGAGCAGTTCTTC. This gives the protein CAWTQGLAGYEQFF.

CDR3 sequence (DNA): TGTGCCAGCTCACCGGGACACCAGAACACTGAAGCTTTCTTT. Translated, it gives CASSPGHQNTEAFF. The chain carries TRBV18 and TRBJ1-1; D perhaps matches TRBD1 (6 bases). V lost 3 bases to trimming and J lost 1 base, with 9 bases between them. Germline loops: CDR1 KGHSH, CDR2 LQKENI. This CDR3 spans 14 amino acids.

The rearrangement uses TRBV4-2 and TRBJ2-1; 12 nucleotides agree with TRBD1. The ends lost 0 bases at V and 4 bases at J; junction bases unmatched: 4. Germline V gene data show CDR1 as LGHNA and CDR2 as YNFKEQ. This CDR3 has 17 residues. DNA for the CDR3: TGTGCCAGCAGCCAAGAAGGGACAGGGGGCACTTACAATGAGCAGTTCTTC. This translates into CASSQEGTGGTYNEQFF.

The J gene is TRBJ1-6, the V gene TRBV2; 8 nucleotides agree with TRBD1. V gave up 2 bases and J gave up 10 bases; unmatched junction bases: 7. This CDR3 spans 15 amino acids. Germline V gene sequence: CDR1 SNHLY, CDR2 FYNNEI. For the CDR3, the DNA is TGTGCCAGCAGTGAAAATGGACAGGGTACCTCACCCCTCCACTTT. It specifies CASSENGQGTSPLHF.

The chain employs TRBV24-1 and TRBJ2-3, with D tentatively TRBD1 (6 bases). The CDR3 length is 16 residues. The germline CDR1 and CDR2 sequences are KGHDR and SFDVKD. The V gene lost 0 bases and the J gene lost 1 base, with 10 bases spanning the gap. The CDR3 loop is CATSDLLQGGTDTQYF. DNA of the CDR3: TGTGCCACCAGTGATTTGCTACAGGGAGGCACAGATACGCAGTATTTT.

V and J are TRBV7-8 and TRBJ1-2; D unresolved. Per germline, CDR1 SGHVS and CDR2 FQNEAQ. The CDR3 loop spans 14 amino acids. Trimming left V 2 bases short and J 4 bases short, with 11 bases between. This CDR3 is CASSLSAGPYGYTF. In nucleotides, the CDR3 is TGTGCCAGCAGCTTATCGGCGGGTCCCTATGGCTACACCTTC.

The chain joins TRBV4-3 to TRBJ1-6; 9 positions agree with TRBD1. The CDR3 runs to 14 residues. Germline V gives CDR1 LGHNA, CDR2 YSLEER. Trimming at V came to 3 bases and at J to 13 bases, leaving 7 bases not matched to a gene. CDR3 DNA sequence: TGCGCCAGCAGCCAGGGGGACAGGGCTTCTCCCCTCCACTTT. Translation: CASSQGDRASPLHF.

This chain links TRBV6-2 or TRBV6-3 with TRBJ1-5; 7 positions agree with TRBD1. This CDR3 is 14 amino acids long. Germline V gene lookup returns CDR1 MNHEY and CDR2 SVGEGT. V dropped 2 bases and J dropped 5; count of bases not matched to a gene: 3. CDR3 residues: CASSYGTADQPQHF. As DNA, the CDR3 is TGTGCCAGCAGTTACGGGACAGCCGATCAGCCCCAGCATTTT.